The subject of this entry is one T cell receptor beta chain. This sample stems from a study of shared clonotypes between healthy human individuals. Germline values: CDR1 GTSNPN, CDR2 SVGIG (reference sequence). V lost 2 bases, J lost 3 bases, and 4 bases lay in between. The length of the CDR3 is 11 residues. Authors' methods: Filtering differed because ImmunoSEQ produced junction-only sequences that carried no quality scores. Measured with immunoSEQ multiplex PCR; TCRdb has only the in-frame clones, and not every one. V, J and clone size were drawn from that table, and D and trimming were deduced from the DNA. The sample includes about 510,000 clones, almost 80% of them seen just once.

Sequencing was carried out using PBMCs. This chain uses TRBV30 with TRBJ1-1; D is unresolved. This sequence originates from a woman in her thirties or forties in good health. Some clones in this sample may be carry-over from other donors' samples. CDR3 nucleotides: TGTGCCTGGAGTTGGGACACTGAAGCTTTCTTT. It encodes CAWSWDTEAFF.